This T cell receptor (beta chain) was profiled in a study of shared clonotypes between healthy human individuals. Study outcomes and limitations: Non-shared clonotypes showed lower generation probabilities than clonotypes common to all four donors.

This table comes from immunoSEQ multiplex PCR, and its TCRdb copy is limited to in-frame clones, with some not included. The sample yields about 1.5 million clones, 95% to 99% seen once. The CDR3 runs 14 residues. J lost 5 bases, V lost 4 bases, and 3 bases had no gene match. CDR1 and CDR2 from the germline V gene are SEHNR and FQNEAQ (reference sequence). Note on this clone: Antigen: not known.

The clonotype comes from a man aged 25-45 years in good health. The chain has TRBV7-9 and TRBJ1-4; 8 nucleotides agree with TRBD1. The material sequenced was naive CD4+ T cells sorted from blood. Specified subset: CD45RA+ positively selected. CDR3 bases: TGTGCCAGCAGCTCGGGACAGGCCAATGAAAAACTGTTTTTT. It is translated as CASSSGQANEKLFF.